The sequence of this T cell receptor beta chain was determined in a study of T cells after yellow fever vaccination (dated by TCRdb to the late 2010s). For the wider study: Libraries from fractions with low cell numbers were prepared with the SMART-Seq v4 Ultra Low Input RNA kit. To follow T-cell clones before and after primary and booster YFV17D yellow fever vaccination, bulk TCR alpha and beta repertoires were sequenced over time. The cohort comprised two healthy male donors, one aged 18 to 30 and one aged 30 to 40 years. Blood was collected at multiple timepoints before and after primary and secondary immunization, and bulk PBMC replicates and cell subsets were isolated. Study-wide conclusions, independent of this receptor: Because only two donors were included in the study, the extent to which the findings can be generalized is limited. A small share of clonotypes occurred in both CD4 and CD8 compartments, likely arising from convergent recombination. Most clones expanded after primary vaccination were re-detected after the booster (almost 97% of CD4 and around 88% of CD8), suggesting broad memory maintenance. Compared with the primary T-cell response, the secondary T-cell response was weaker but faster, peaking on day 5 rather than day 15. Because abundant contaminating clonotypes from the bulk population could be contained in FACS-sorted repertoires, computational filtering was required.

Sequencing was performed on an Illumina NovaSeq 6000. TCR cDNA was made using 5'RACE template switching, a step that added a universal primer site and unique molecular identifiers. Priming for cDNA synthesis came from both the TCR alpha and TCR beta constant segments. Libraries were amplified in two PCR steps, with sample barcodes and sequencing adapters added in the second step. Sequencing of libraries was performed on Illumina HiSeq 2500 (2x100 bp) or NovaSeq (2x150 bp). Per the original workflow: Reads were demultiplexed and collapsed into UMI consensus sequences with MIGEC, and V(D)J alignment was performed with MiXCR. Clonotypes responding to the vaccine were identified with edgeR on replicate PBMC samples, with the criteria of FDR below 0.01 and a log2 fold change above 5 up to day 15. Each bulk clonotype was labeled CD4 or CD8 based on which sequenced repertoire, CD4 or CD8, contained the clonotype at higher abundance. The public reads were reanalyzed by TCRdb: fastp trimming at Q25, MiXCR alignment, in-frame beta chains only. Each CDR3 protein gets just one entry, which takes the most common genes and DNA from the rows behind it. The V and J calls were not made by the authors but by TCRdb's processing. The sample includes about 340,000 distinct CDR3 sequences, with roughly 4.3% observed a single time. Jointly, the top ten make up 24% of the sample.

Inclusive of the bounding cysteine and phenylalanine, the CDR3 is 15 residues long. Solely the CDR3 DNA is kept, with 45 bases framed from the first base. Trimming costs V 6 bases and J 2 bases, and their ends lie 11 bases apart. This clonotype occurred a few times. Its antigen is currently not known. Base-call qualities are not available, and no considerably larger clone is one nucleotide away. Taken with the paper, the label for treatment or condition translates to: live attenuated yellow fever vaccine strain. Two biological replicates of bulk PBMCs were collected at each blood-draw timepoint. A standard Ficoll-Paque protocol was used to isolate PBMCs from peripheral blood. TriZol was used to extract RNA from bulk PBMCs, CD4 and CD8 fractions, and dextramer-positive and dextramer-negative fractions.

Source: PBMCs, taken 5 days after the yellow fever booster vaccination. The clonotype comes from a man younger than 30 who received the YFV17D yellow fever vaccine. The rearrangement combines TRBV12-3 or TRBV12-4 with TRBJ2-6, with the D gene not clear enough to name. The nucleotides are TGTGCCAGCAGCTTATACCCCCCTGGGGCCAACGTCCTGACTTTC. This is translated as CASSLYPPGANVLTF.